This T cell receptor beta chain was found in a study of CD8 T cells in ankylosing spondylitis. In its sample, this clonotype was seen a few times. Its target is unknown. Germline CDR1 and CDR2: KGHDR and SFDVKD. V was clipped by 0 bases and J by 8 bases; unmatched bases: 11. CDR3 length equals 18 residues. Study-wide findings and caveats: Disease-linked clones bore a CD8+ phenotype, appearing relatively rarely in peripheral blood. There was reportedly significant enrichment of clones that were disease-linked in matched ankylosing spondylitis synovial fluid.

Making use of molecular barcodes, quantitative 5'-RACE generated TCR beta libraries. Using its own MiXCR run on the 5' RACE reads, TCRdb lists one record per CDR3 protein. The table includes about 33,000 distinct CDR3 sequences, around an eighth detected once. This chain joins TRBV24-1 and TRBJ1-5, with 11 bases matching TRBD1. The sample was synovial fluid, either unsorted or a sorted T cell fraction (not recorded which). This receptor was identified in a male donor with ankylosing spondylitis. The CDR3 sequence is CATSDLELGQGAREPQHF. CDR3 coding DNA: TGTGCCACCAGTGATTTGGAACTTGGACAGGGGGCAAGAGAGCCCCAGCATTTT.